This T cell receptor beta chain emerged from a study of shared clonotypes between healthy human individuals. With respect to this clone: Antigen unknown.

Splitting the CD4+ cells yielded a CD45RA+ naive subset and a CD45RA-negative memory subset. Regarding the study as a whole: Naive subsets typically showed greater estimated richness than memory subsets. Measured sharing among donors was expected to vary with sequencing depth.

Here immunoSEQ multiplex PCR was the method, and the copy in TCRdb shows in-frame clones only, minus some. The profile shows over 400,000 clones, around 96% of them singletons. V lost 5 bases to trimming and J lost 4 bases, with 10 bases between them. CDR1 is SGHRS and CDR2 is YFSETQ in the germline V gene. The CDR3 extends over 14 amino acids. Input material: naive CD4+ T cells sorted from blood. Subset meaning: CD45RA+ positively selected. The chain joins TRBV5-1 to TRBJ2-6, with D unresolved. The TCR was taken from a woman younger than 45 in good health. The CDR3 region has the DNA TGCGCCAGCAGTCCCGTGGGAGGGGCCAACGTCCTGACTTTC. It specifies CASSPVGGANVLTF.